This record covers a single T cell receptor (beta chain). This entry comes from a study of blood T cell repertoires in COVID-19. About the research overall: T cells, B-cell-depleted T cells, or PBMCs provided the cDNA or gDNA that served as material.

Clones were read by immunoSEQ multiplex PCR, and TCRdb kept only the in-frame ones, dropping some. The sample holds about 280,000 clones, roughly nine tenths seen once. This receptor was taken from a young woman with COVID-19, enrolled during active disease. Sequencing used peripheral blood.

This CDR3 reads CASSQVSGQGAGRNTEAFF. CDR3 coding DNA: TGCGCCAGCAGCCAGGTATCGGGACAGGGGGCTGGTAGGAACACTGAAGCTTTCTTT. This chain uses TRBV4-1 with TRBJ1-1; 12 nucleotides align to TRBD1. Trimming at V came to 3 bases and at J to 1 base, leaving 12 bases not matched to a gene. Germline V lookup: CDR1 MGHRA, CDR2 YSYEKL. The CDR3 extends over 19 amino acids.